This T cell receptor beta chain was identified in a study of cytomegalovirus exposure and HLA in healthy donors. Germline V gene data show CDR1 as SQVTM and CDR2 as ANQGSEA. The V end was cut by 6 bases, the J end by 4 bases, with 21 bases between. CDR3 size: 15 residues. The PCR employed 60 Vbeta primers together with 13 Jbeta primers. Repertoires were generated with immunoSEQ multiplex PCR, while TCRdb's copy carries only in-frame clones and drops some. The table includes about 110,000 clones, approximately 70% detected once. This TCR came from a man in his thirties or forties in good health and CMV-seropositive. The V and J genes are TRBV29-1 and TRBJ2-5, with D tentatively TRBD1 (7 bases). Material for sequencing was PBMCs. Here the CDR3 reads CSVSGGQGSSETQYF. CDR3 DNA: TGCAGCGTCTCAGGGGGGCAGGGGTCCTCAGAGACCCAGTACTTC.